One and the same sample provided the 2 T cell receptor beta chains below, sequenced in a study of T cell responses to AZD1222 COVID-19 vaccine. Sequenced by immunoSEQ multiplex PCR; TCRdb stores in-frame clones only, minus some. The sample lists more than 100,000 clones, roughly nine tenths occurring once. The specimen comprised peripheral blood, sampled 28 days after the second AZD1222 dose. These receptors all stem from an adult who received the AZD1222 COVID-19 vaccine.

The CDR3 loop reads CASSSGSGNTIYF. DNA for the CDR3: TGTGCCAGCAGTTCGGGCTCTGGAAACACCATATATTTT. The chain has TRBV6-6 and TRBJ1-3; unclear D gene. Trimming removed 4 bases from V and 0 bases from J, with 4 bases in between. This CDR3 contains 13 residues. CDR1 and CDR2 from the germline V gene are MNHNY and SVGAGI (reference sequence).

The genes are TRBV19 and TRBJ1-5, with D perhaps matching TRBD1 (5 bases). Germline CDR1 and CDR2: LNHDA and SQIVND (reference sequence). The CDR3 is 13 residues long. Trimming stripped 7 bases from V and 3 bases from J, with 10 bases between. CDR3 DNA sequence: TGTGCCAGTATGGGACTGATCAATCAGCCCCAGCATTTT. Its protein product is CASMGLINQPQHF.